A selection of T cell receptor beta chains follows, all from one sample in a study of blood T cell repertoires in COVID-19. The protocol was immunoSEQ multiplex PCR, while the TCRdb copy is restricted to in-frame clones and leaves out a portion. This table holds a few hundred thousand clones, 84% found once. The sequencing sample was made of peripheral blood. The receptor source for this set is a woman aged 40 to 50 who had recovered from COVID-19. Both conserved end residues are part of each CDR3. A D gene is named only where the DNA matches it firmly. Size is stated for part of the rows, as once, few or many counts, or as a class when the clone is expanded.

j_gene,len,abundance,v_gene,d_gene,CDR3aa,CDR3nt
TRBJ2-3,12,NA,TRBV28,NA,CASSLSADTQYF,TGTGCCAGCAGTTTATCTGCAGATACGCAGTATTTT
TRBJ2-2,14,NA,TRBV5-5,NA,CASSLGPSTGELFF,TGTGCCAGCAGCTTGGGTCCGAGCACCGGGGAGCTGTTTTTT
TRBJ2-7,14,NA,TRBV6-5,TRBD1,CASTYRTGGNEQYF,TGTGCCAGCACCTATAGGACAGGGGGCAACGAGCAGTACTTC
TRBJ2-6,15,NA,TRBV9,NA,CASSVAGTGANVLTF,TGTGCCAGCAGCGTCGCAGGGACTGGGGCCAACGTCCTGACTTTC
TRBJ2-7,15,NA,TRBV28,TRBD1,CASSLPSTGGYEQYF,TGTGCCAGCAGTCTCCCTTCCACAGGGGGCTACGAGCAGTACTTC
TRBJ2-2,16,few,TRBV4-2,NA,CASSPGVWANTGELFF,TGTGCCAGCAGCCCAGGGGTCTGGGCGAACACCGGGGAGCTGTTTTTT
TRBJ1-3,18,NA,TRBV18,NA,CASSPPEAGPSPGNTIYF,TGTGCCAGCTCACCACCGGAAGCAGGCCCCAGCCCTGGAAACACCATATATTTT
TRBJ2-5,13,NA,TRBV30,NA,CAWGRMTKETQYF,TGTGCCTGGGGGAGAATGACTAAAGAGACCCAGTACTTC
TRBJ1-5,14,NA,TRBV7-9,TRBD1,CASSLGQGYQPQHF,TGTGCCAGCAGCTTAGGACAGGGGTATCAGCCCCAGCATTTT
TRBJ1-1,15,NA,TRBV7-9,NA,CASSSQTGYGTEAFF,TGTGCCAGCAGCTCGCAAACAGGGTATGGGACTGAAGCTTTCTTT
TRBJ2-1,13,NA,TRBV9,NA,CASSVALGREEFF,TGTGCCAGCAGCGTAGCTTTGGGCAGGGAAGAGTTCTTC
TRBJ1-2,14,NA,TRBV5-1,NA,CASFQLGTNYGYTF,TGCGCCAGCTTTCAGTTAGGGACAAACTATGGCTACACCTTC
TRBJ1-2,14,NA,TRBV9,NA,CASSVGGTNYGYTF,TGTGCCAGCAGCGTCGGGGGGACTAACTATGGCTACACCTTC
TRBJ1-1,18,once,TRBV5-4,NA,CASSLIRQGGYVNTEAFF,TGTGCCAGCAGCTTGATTCGCCAGGGAGGATACGTGAACACTGAAGCTTTCTTT
TRBJ2-7,15,NA,TRBV9,TRBD1,CASSGRQGAMDEQYF,TGTGCCAGCAGCGGCAGACAGGGGGCTATGGACGAGCAGTACTTC
TRBJ1-1,16,NA,TRBV5-1,TRBD1,CASSPRQGAGDTEAFF,TGCGCCAGCAGCCCTAGACAGGGGGCGGGCGACACTGAAGCTTTCTTT
TRBJ1-2,16,NA,TRBV9,NA,CASSASSTVIYYGYTF,TGTGCCAGCAGCGCTTCCTCGACAGTCATCTACTATGGCTACACCTTC
TRBJ2-5,18,NA,TRBV7-2,TRBD2,CASSAYSGGFKEEETQYF,TGTGCCAGCAGCGCCTATAGCGGGGGGTTCAAGGAGGAAGAGACCCAGTACTTC
TRBJ2-5,14,NA,TRBV9,TRBD2,CASSEGLAQETQYF,TGTGCCAGCAGCGAGGGACTAGCCCAAGAGACCCAGTACTTC
TRBJ2-2,15,NA,TRBV10-3,TRBD2,CAITGGGEATGELFF,TGTGCCATCACGGGGGGTGGCGAGGCCACCGGGGAGCTGTTTTTT
TRBJ2-5,15,NA,TRBV11-2,NA,CASSLATVPQETQYF,TGTGCCAGCAGCTTAGCGACAGTACCGCAAGAGACCCAGTACTTC
TRBJ2-2,13,NA,TRBV7-6,NA,CASNLGPGGELFF,TGTGCCAGCAACTTGGGGCCAGGCGGGGAGCTGTTTTTT
TRBJ2-3,13,NA,TRBV19,NA,CASTGISTDTQYF,TGTGCCAGTACCGGGATAAGCACAGATACGCAGTATTTT
TRBJ2-2,16,NA,TRBV6-9,NA,CASSYSPPGRPGELFF,TGTGCCAGCAGTTATTCCCCGCCGGGGAGGCCCGGGGAGCTGTTTTTT
TRBJ2-4,14,NA,TRBV3-1/TRBV3-2,NA,CASSQRGGQNIQYF,TGTGCCAGCAGCCAGAGGGGGGGGCAAAACATTCAGTACTTC
TRBJ1-2,13,NA,TRBV27,TRBD1,CASRTTGGYGYTF,TGTGCCAGCAGGACGACAGGGGGCTATGGCTACACCTTC
TRBJ2-1,17,once,TRBV13,NA,CATLKFRLGSSYNEQFF,TGTGCCACCTTAAAATTCAGGTTGGGGAGCTCCTACAATGAGCAGTTCTTC
TRBJ2-1,14,NA,TRBV18,NA,CASSPPTGYNEQFF,TGTGCCAGCTCACCACCAACAGGGTACAATGAGCAGTTCTTC
TRBJ1-5,15,NA,TRBV27,TRBD1,CASSLQQGAHQPQHF,TGTGCCAGCAGTTTACAACAGGGGGCCCATCAGCCCCAGCATTTT
TRBJ1-4,15,medium-sized,TRBV4-1,NA,CASSQGQGSNEKLFF,TGCGCCAGCAGCCAGGGTCAGGGATCTAATGAAAAACTGTTTTTT
TRBJ2-7,15,NA,TRBV10-1,TRBD2,CASSAELAGGNEQYF,TGCGCCAGCAGCGCTGAACTAGCGGGGGGGAACGAGCAGTACTTC
TRBJ1-2,15,NA,TRBV10-3,NA,CAISDRQTHLYGYTF,TGTGCCATCAGTGACCGGCAGACTCATTTGTATGGCTACACCTTC
TRBJ2-1,13,NA,TRBV10-2,NA,CASRWLGDNEQFF,TGCGCCAGCAGGTGGCTCGGGGACAATGAGCAGTTCTTC
TRBJ1-5,15,NA,TRBV7-9,NA,CASSFEGVSNQPQHF,TGTGCCAGCAGCTTCGAAGGGGTTAGCAATCAGCCCCAGCATTTT
TRBJ1-1,15,few,TRBV7-9,NA,CASSDFGTEISEAFF,TGTGCCAGCAGTGATTTTGGGACTGAGATATCGGAAGCTTTCTTT
TRBJ1-6,14,few,TRBV3-1/TRBV3-2,TRBD1,CASSRQGEESPLHF,TGTGCCAGCAGCCGACAGGGAGAGGAATCACCCCTCCACTTT
TRBJ1-6,15,NA,TRBV6-5,TRBD1,CASSPRDRGISPLHF,TGTGCCAGCAGCCCCCGGGACAGGGGTATTTCACCCCTCCACTTT
TRBJ1-6,16,NA,TRBV5-1,NA,CASSRSARSYNSPLHF,TGCGCCAGCAGCCGCAGTGCCCGCTCCTATAATTCACCCCTCCACTTT
TRBJ1-6,17,NA,TRBV28,TRBD1,CASNPGTGGSYNSPLHF,TGTGCCAGCAACCCGGGGACAGGGGGCTCCTATAATTCACCCCTCCACTTT
TRBJ2-3,11,NA,TRBV30,NA,CAWGHLDTQYF,TGTGCCTGGGGACATTTAGATACGCAGTATTTT
TRBJ2-5,12,NA,TRBV12-3/TRBV12-4,TRBD2,CASGQRGETQYF,TGTGCCAGCGGCCAGCGGGGGGAGACCCAGTACTTC
TRBJ2-7,17,NA,TRBV18,TRBD1,CASSPLPGTGGKYEQYF,TGTGCCAGCTCACCCCTACCCGGGACAGGGGGCAAGTACGAGCAGTACTTC
TRBJ2-1,16,NA,TRBV10-3,TRBD2,CAISEQRAGGLAGQFF,TGTGCCATCAGTGAACAGAGAGCGGGGGGGCTTGCAGGACAGTTCTTC
TRBJ1-6,13,NA,TRBV14,NA,CASSAQVNSPLHF,TGTGCCAGCAGCGCACAGGTCAATTCACCCCTCCACTTT
TRBJ1-1,17,NA,TRBV7-9,NA,CASSLVGQGYMNTEAFF,TGTGCCAGCAGCTTAGTAGGGCAGGGGTACATGAACACTGAAGCTTTCTTT
TRBJ2-1,16,NA,TRBV7-9,NA,CASSLGGPGANNEQFF,TGTGCCAGCAGCTTAGGAGGGCCAGGGGCCAACAATGAGCAGTTCTTC
TRBJ2-5,13,NA,TRBV10-1,NA,CASSDTSQETQYF,TGCGCCAGCAGTGACACGAGTCAAGAGACCCAGTACTTC
TRBJ2-2,17,NA,TRBV18,NA,CASSPFEGGGGTGELFF,TGTGCCAGCTCACCATTCGAAGGAGGCGGTGGGACCGGGGAGCTGTTTTTT
TRBJ2-1,18,NA,TRBV5-5,TRBD2,CASSPLGSAGGPVGEQFF,TGTGCCAGCAGCCCGCTGGGGTCGGCGGGGGGCCCTGTGGGTGAGCAGTTCTTC
TRBJ1-6,15,few,TRBV6-5,NA,CASSYFRQANSPLHF,TGTGCCAGCAGTTACTTTCGACAGGCCAATTCACCCCTCCACTTT
TRBJ1-5,18,NA,TRBV21-1,NA,CASNAGTPLGECHQPQHF,TGTGCCAGCAATGCCGGGACACCACTCGGAGAGTGCCATCAGCCCCAGCATTTT